The 3 T cell receptor beta chains below come from one sample, sequenced in a study of blood T cell repertoires in COVID-19. Produced via immunoSEQ multiplex PCR; TCRdb's table is partial and in-frame only. The sample lists fewer than 25,000 clones; approximately 89% were seen once. What was sequenced was peripheral blood. Every receptor here comes from a human donor in a cohort sampled during active COVID-19.

The chain couples TRBV25-1 to TRBJ2-7; TRBD1 matches at 11 bases. The V gene's germline CDR1 is MGHDK and CDR2 SYGVNS. V was clipped by 8 bases and J by 5 bases; unmatched bases: 5. The CDR3 has 13 residues. CDR3 sequence: CASVRTGGHEQYF. CDR3 bases: TGTGCCAGCGTCAGGACAGGGGGCCACGAGCAGTACTTC.

This chain joins TRBV4-1 and TRBJ2-5, with TRBD2 matching 10 bases. Germline V gives CDR1 MGHRA, CDR2 YSYEKL. The trim removed 4 bases at V and 4 bases at J, leaving 6 bases unmatched. The CDR3 contains 15 residues. CDR3 DNA: TGCGCCAGCAGCCCCCGGGCTAGCGGGGGAGAGACCCAGTACTTC. This codes for CASSPRASGGETQYF.

In the case of this clone: Other DNA sequences of this sample code for an identical CDR3. The chain recombines TRBV30 with TRBJ2-3, with 9 bases fitting TRBD2. This CDR3 is 16 amino acids long. J was trimmed by 1 base and V by 1 base; bases with no gene match: 6. Germline loops: CDR1 GTSNPN, CDR2 SVGIG (reference sequence). The CDR3 nucleotides read TGTGCCTGGAGTGGGGGGCGGGGGGGAGGCACAGATACGCAGTATTTT. Translation gives CAWSGGRGGGTDTQYF.